This T cell receptor (beta chain) was identified in a study of blood T cell repertoires in COVID-19. Study-wide background: COVID-19 samples collected from the United States, Italy and Spain covered acute and convalescent phases. Nucleic acid was either cDNA or gDNA, and it came from T cells, B-cell-depleted T cells, or PBMCs.

The J segment lost 4 bases and the V segment lost 7 bases, leaving 4 bases of the junction unmatched. Per germline, CDR1 SQVTM and CDR2 ANQGSEA. The CDR3 sequence is 13 residues long. As originally analysed: The assay estimated nucleated cells by amplifying reference gene primers. Method: immunoSEQ multiplex PCR; TCRdb's copy keeps in-frame clones and lacks some. V, J and clone size are those of that table, while D and trimming were read from the DNA. The repertoire holds over 140,000 clones, 76% seen once, with more than 3.5% in the top ten. V gene TRBV29-1 combines with J gene TRBJ1-1, with 12 bases that match TRBD1. Sequencing was carried out using peripheral blood. This TCR derives from a woman over 75 with active or convalescent COVID-19. The chain's CDR3 is CSAWDRGPTEAFF. CDR3 DNA sequence: TGCAGCGCTTGGGACAGGGGGCCCACTGAAGCTTTCTTT. Full variable domain (missing parts from reference TRBV29-1 and TRBJ1-1): SAVISQKPSRDICQRGTSLTIQCQVDSQVTMMFWYRQQPGQSLTLIATANQGSEATYESGFVIDKFPISRPNLTFSTLTVSNMSPEDSSIYLCSAWDRGPTEAFFGQGTRLTVV.